The sequence of this T cell receptor (beta chain) was determined in a study of blood T cell repertoires in COVID-19. Study as a whole: The analysed material was cDNA or gDNA that came from T cells, B-cell-depleted T cells, or PBMCs.

Assay used: immunoSEQ multiplex PCR; TCRdb lists only in-frame clones, some missing. Among 200,000 to 250,000 clones listed, roughly nine tenths were seen once. The CDR3 has 15 residues. Looked up from germline, CDR1 is LGHDT and CDR2 is YNNKEL (reference sequence). With 4 bases removed from V and 9 bases from J, the gap between germline ends came to 16 bases. Sequenced input: peripheral blood. This TCR was recovered from a man in his sixties who had recovered from COVID-19. The chain carries TRBV3-1 (or the pseudogene TRBV3-2) and TRBJ1-6; possibly TRBD1 for D (6 bases). The CDR3: CASSRYRESLSPLHF. Here the CDR3 DNA reads TGTGCCAGCAGCCGATACAGGGAGTCCCTTTCACCCCTCCACTTT.